The clone carrying this T cell receptor beta chain came up a few times. The V segment lost 3 bases and the J segment 3 bases; nucleotides outside the gene matches: 16. CDR1 SGHTA and CDR2 FQGNSA come from the germline V gene. The CDR3 sequence is 19 residues long. The entry originates in a study of Tregs in tolerant kidney transplant recipients. The nonmyeloablative bone marrow transplants came from related graft donors, with transient mixed chimerism. TCRdb's copy holds only in-frame clones and misses some; the assay was immunoSEQ multiplex PCR. This sample has approximately 82,000 clones; 90% to 95% occur once, and the top ten carry 1.6%.

The sequence was obtained from a human patient who received a combined kidney and bone marrow transplant. The T cells may partly be graft donor cells. The J gene is TRBJ2-7, the V gene TRBV7-2; TRBD1 aligns across 11 bases. Specimen: CD4+ T cells from blood (PBMCs), collected 12 months after the transplant. As DNA, the CDR3 is TGTGCCAGCAGCTTCTTTGGACAGGGGGCGGGGTTCGGGGGCTACGAGCAGTACTTC. It specifies CASSFFGQGAGFGGYEQYF.